The 24 T cell receptor beta chains reported below all come from one sample, sequenced in a study of regulatory T cells in long-lasting Graves disease. According to the study, TCR beta libraries were built with iRepertoire HTBI primers and CDR3-region Arm-PCR. Via MiXCR, TCRdb re-called the multiplex PCR reads, giving one row per CDR3 protein. The sample yields about 540,000 distinct CDR3 sequences, roughly 14% seen once. The time point here: newly diagnosed GD, antithyroid drugs for less than 3 months. After RNA was extracted from PBMCs, the TCR library was made from it. These same data were also listed under a study on T cells in Graves' hyperthyroidism and ophthalmopathy.

The sample consisted of peripheral blood mononuclear cells (PBMCs), taken at new diagnosis, from a patient treated with antithyroid drugs. The receptors were sampled from a man aged 30 to 45 with Graves disease.

This clonotype was counted at least ten times. The chain uses TRBV2 and TRBJ2-7, with D perhaps given as TRBD1 or TRBD2 (5 bases each). The CDR3 contains 12 residues. Looked up from germline, CDR1 is SNHLY and CDR2 is FYNNEI. Trimming removed 4 bases at V and 3 bases at J, with 7 bases between. CDR3 nucleotide sequence: TGTGCCAGCAGTGGGGACCTCTACGAGCAGTACTTC. Translated: CASSGDLYEQYF.

This clonotype was counted at least ten times. The chain recombines TRBV15 with TRBJ1-6; D gene unclear. Germline V gene sequence: CDR1 LNHNV, CDR2 YYDKDF (reference sequence). The CDR3 runs 15 residues. Trimming cost V 5 bases and J 3 bases, with 11 bases left between them. Written as DNA, the CDR3 is TGTGCCACCAGCTCCCAAAAGGGCTATAATTCACCCCTCCACTTT. The encoded protein is CATSSQKGYNSPLHF.

This chain joins TRBV27 and TRBJ1-2; TRBD1 agrees at 11 bases. V was clipped by 2 bases and J by 5 bases; unmatched bases: 4. Germline CDR1 MNHEY, CDR2 SMNVEV (reference sequence). This CDR3 contains 15 residues. CDR3 DNA sequence: TGTGCCAGCAGTTTAGGGACAGGGGGAGCATATGGCTACACCTTC. Its protein product is CASSLGTGGAYGYTF.

This clonotype has ten or more counts. This sequence joins TRBV9 and TRBJ1-1; D is undetermined. The CDR3 is 13 amino acids. CDR1 is SGDLS and CDR2 is YYNGEE in the germline V gene. Trimming left V 0 bases short and J 8 bases short, with 11 bases between. This CDR3 is CASSVGPWEEAFF. The CDR3 DNA reads as TGTGCCAGCAGCGTAGGACCTTGGGAGGAAGCTTTCTTT.

As for this clonotype: Germline and junction disagree at one end, which may indicate a read error. The rearrangement uses TRBV24-1 and TRBJ2-5; TRBD1 is a possible D gene (5 bases). The germline CDR1 and CDR2 sequences are KGHDR and SFDVKD. The CDR3 consists of 16 residues. The DNA for the CDR3 is TGTGCCACCAGTGATCCGAGCTGGGGCCGTCAAGAGGCCCAGTACTTC. It encodes CATSDPSWGRQEAQYF.

The J gene is TRBJ2-7, the V gene TRBV11-2; no clear D. Germline V gene data show CDR1 as SGHAT and CDR2 as FQNNGV. The CDR3 is made up of 14 amino acids. Deletions cut 5 bases from V and 2 bases from J, with 13 bases between. CDR3 in DNA: TGTGCCAGCAGCCGTCCTAGACCCCCCTACGAGCAGTACTTC. It specifies CASSRPRPPYEQYF.

This clonotype was counted only a few times. J is TRBJ2-3 and V is TRBV9; a weak D match, TRBD2 (6 bases). This CDR3 spans 16 amino acids. Germline V gene sequence: CDR1 SGDLS, CDR2 YYNGEE. Trimming took off 3 bases at V and 6 bases at J, with 20 bases between the two ends. CDR3 DNA: TGTGCCAGCAGCGGCGGGGTGGACGTAAAAGGGGATACGCAGTATTTT. Amino acid sequence: CASSGGVDVKGDTQYF.

This clonotype was seen at least ten times. CDR3 region: CASSQLAANEQFF. The CDR3 coding sequence is TGTGCCAGCAGCCAGCTAGCGGCCAATGAGCAGTTCTTC. V is TRBV3-1 and J is TRBJ2-1, with 7 bases aligning to TRBD2. The CDR3 loop spans 13 amino acids. J lost 6 bases, V lost 3 bases, and 2 bases had no gene match. Germline CDR1 and CDR2: LGHDT and YNNKEL (reference sequence).

This clonotype has ten or more counts. The chain carries TRBV7-8 and TRBJ2-7; weak D call: TRBD2 (6 bases). The CDR3 contains 11 residues. Germline loops: CDR1 SGHVS, CDR2 FQNEAQ. The ends were cut back, 3 bases at V and 7 bases at J, with 7 bases in the middle. The CDR3 DNA follows: TGTGCCAGCAGCTTGCGGGAAGAGCAGTACTTC. It codes for CASSLREEQYF. Using reference TRBV7-8 and TRBJ2-7 for the parts outside the CDR3, the full variable domain is GAGVSQSPRYKVAKRGQDVALRCDPISGHVSLFWYQQALGQGPEFLTYFQNEAQLDKSGLPSDRFFAERPEGSVSTLKIQRTQQEDSAVYLCASSLREEQYFGPGTRLTVT.

This clonotype has a count of ten or more. The V call is TRBV13, the J call TRBJ2-7; 10 nucleotides agree with TRBD1. Germline CDR1 PRHDT, CDR2 FYEKMQ (reference sequence). The CDR3 runs to 14 residues. V shed 4 bases, J shed 7 bases, and the junction held 7 bases outside the gene matches. CDR3 bases: TGTGCCAGCAGCTCAGACAGGGGGCAACGAGAGCAGTACTTC. This codes for CASSSDRGQREQYF.

This clonotype was counted between two and nine times. This chain joins TRBV6-1 and TRBJ2-1; possible D gene TRBD2, 6 bases. Germline V lookup: CDR1 MNHNS, CDR2 SASEGT. The CDR3 sequence is 18 residues long. Trimming cost V 6 bases and J 0 bases, with 21 bases left between them. The chain's CDR3 is CASRPRPLARSSYNEQFF. The CDR3 bases are TGTGCCAGCAGACCTCGACCCCTAGCGAGGAGCTCCTACAATGAGCAGTTCTTC.

This clonotype appeared a few times. At one end the junction does not follow the germline gene, possibly because of a read error. J is TRBJ2-7 and V is TRBV3-1; 7 bases align to TRBD1. The CDR3 is made up of 17 amino acids. Germline loops: CDR1 LGHDT, CDR2 YNNKEL (reference sequence). CDR3 coding DNA: TGTGCCAGCAGCCATCAATTCCGGGACAGATATACCTATGAGCAGTACTTC. This encodes CASSHQFRDRYTYEQYF.

This clonotype was detected many times. The chain recombines TRBV20-1 with TRBJ1-1; D ambiguous. Trimming took off 3 bases at V and 0 bases at J, with 11 bases between the two ends. This CDR3 has 14 residues. In germline, CDR1 is DFQATT, CDR2 SNEGSKA (reference sequence). CDR3 nucleotides: TGCAGTGCTAGCGAGGCGATCATGAACACTGAAGCTTTCTTT. Its protein product is CSASEAIMNTEAFF.

The table lists this clonotype with a few counts. The chain is built from TRBV4-1 and TRBJ1-5; the D is unclear. The CDR3 extends over 15 amino acids. The germline CDR1 and CDR2 sequences are MGHRA and YSYEKL. The V and J ends lost 1 base and 0 bases respectively, with 7 bases between them. The CDR3 bases are TGCGCCAGCAGCCAAGGTGCATTTAGCAATCAGCCCCAGCATTTT. Translation gives CASSQGAFSNQPQHF.

This clonotype was detected ten times or more. The J gene is TRBJ2-7, the V gene TRBV7-8, with D hard to call. Germline-derived CDR1 and CDR2 are SGHVS and FQNEAQ. V gave up 3 bases and J gave up 3 bases, with 21 bases separating them. CDR3 length equals 17 residues. The chain's CDR3 is CASSFFNLPGQDYEQYF. The CDR3 nucleotides are TGTGCCAGCAGCTTTTTTAATCTCCCTGGGCAGGACTACGAGCAGTACTTC. The whole variable domain, filled in from reference TRBV7-8 and TRBJ2-7, reads GAGVSQSPRYKVAKRGQDVALRCDPISGHVSLFWYQQALGQGPEFLTYFQNEAQLDKSGLPSDRFFAERPEGSVSTLKIQRTQQEDSAVYLCASSFFNLPGQDYEQYFGPGTRLTVT.

The chain joins TRBV6-4 to TRBJ1-5; D may be TRBD1 (5 bases). V dropped 0 bases and J dropped 2 bases, with 17 bases sitting between them. The CDR3 spans 18 residues. The V gene's germline CDR1 is MRHNA and CDR2 SNTAGT. As DNA, the CDR3 is TGTGCCAGCAGTGACTCTGGTACGGAGGGACGGGGCAATCAGCCCCAGCATTTT. Amino acids: CASSDSGTEGRGNQPQHF.

This clonotype was picked up many times. As DNA, the CDR3 is TGTGCCAGCAGTACCCGTGGGGGAAGCACAGATACGCAGTATTTT. Translation: CASSTRGGSTDTQYF. The J gene is TRBJ2-3, the V gene TRBV12-3 or TRBV12-4, with D possibly called TRBD1 or TRBD2 (5 bases each). This CDR3 is 15 amino acids long. Trimming took 5 bases from V and 0 from J, leaving 12 bases between them.

The chain has TRBV10-1 and TRBJ2-7; D not resolved. There are 13 residues in the CDR3. The V gene's germline CDR1 is WNHNN and CDR2 SYGVQD (reference sequence). Trimming cost V 9 bases and J 5 bases, with 17 bases left between them. CDR3 nucleotide sequence: TGCGCCAGTCTCCTCTATCCCCTCGACGAGCAGTACTTC. This encodes CASLLYPLDEQYF.

This clonotype was counted many times. J is TRBJ1-1 and V is TRBV9, with D perhaps TRBD1 (5 bases). Trimming removed 0 bases at V and 4 bases at J, with 19 bases between. The CDR3 contains 17 residues. CDR1 and CDR2 (germline): SGDLS, YYNGEE. As DNA, the CDR3 is TGTGCCAGCAGCGTAGAAAATCGGGGACCCTGGAGCACTGAAGCTTTCTTT. The encoded protein is CASSVENRGPWSTEAFF.

This clonotype appeared a few times. The V gene is TRBV7-2, the J gene TRBJ2-1; D is unclear. Germline assignment: CDR1 SGHTA and CDR2 FQGNSA. The CDR3 length is 13 residues. The V end was cut by 5 bases, the J end by 9 bases, with 14 bases between. The CDR3 protein is CASSPTRLGEQFF. Written as DNA, the CDR3 is TGTGCCAGCAGCCCTACTCGGTTAGGTGAGCAGTTCTTC.

At least ten counts were recorded for this clonotype. This chain uses TRBV2 with TRBJ2-7; 7 nucleotides line up with TRBD1. Trimming removed 5 bases from V and 5 bases from J; junction bases left unmatched: 0. The CDR3 extends over 11 amino acids. Germline V gene lookup returns CDR1 SNHLY and CDR2 FYNNEI. The CDR3 is CASSTGDEQYF. CDR3 sequence (DNA): TGTGCCAGCAGTACAGGGGACGAGCAGTACTTC. Variable domain in full (rest from reference TRBV2 and TRBJ2-7): EPEVTQTPSHQVTQMGQEVILRCVPISNHLYFYWYRQILGQKVEFLVSFYNNEISEKSEIFDDQFSVERPDGSNFTLKIRSTKLEDSAMYFCASSTGDEQYFGPGTRLTVT.

V usage is TRBV6-1 and J usage is TRBJ1-4, with a possible D match to TRBD1 (6 bases). The V end was cut by 6 bases, the J end by 4 bases, with 9 bases between. The length of the CDR3 is 13 residues. Germline CDR1 MNHNS, CDR2 SASEGT. The CDR3 spells CASRNRVNEKLFF. In DNA, the CDR3 is TGTGCCAGCAGGAACAGGGTTAATGAAAAACTGTTTTTT.

This clonotype was recorded at least ten times. This sequence joins TRBV20-1 and TRBJ2-7; 9 nucleotides line up with TRBD2. Germline V gene sequence: CDR1 DFQATT, CDR2 SNEGSKA (reference sequence). The V segment lost 5 bases and the J segment 4 bases; nucleotides outside the gene matches: 6. The length of the CDR3 is 13 residues. The CDR3 here is CSADSGSGYEQYF. The CDR3 bases are TGCAGTGCTGATAGCGGGAGTGGATACGAGCAGTACTTC.

This clonotype was counted ten times or more. The V call is TRBV30, the J call TRBJ1-1, with D possibly TRBD1 on 5 matching bases. CDR3 size: 14 residues. Trimming cost V 0 bases and J 2 bases, with 10 bases left between them. Germline assignment: CDR1 GTSNPN and CDR2 SVGIG (reference sequence). The CDR3 sequence is CAWSVLGGNTEAFF. CDR3 sequence (DNA): TGTGCCTGGAGTGTACTCGGGGGAAACACTGAAGCTTTCTTT. Full variable domain (missing parts from reference TRBV30 and TRBJ1-1): SQTIHQWPATLVQPVGSPLSLECTVEGTSNPNLYWYRQAAGRGLQLLFYSVGIGQISSEVPQNLSASRPQDRQFILSSKKLLLSDSGFYLCAWSVLGGNTEAFFGQGTRLTVV.